Listed below are T cell receptor beta chains from one sample, sequenced in a study of vaccination effects on CD4 cells after COVID-19. TCRdb keeps only in-frame clones here, not all; method: immunoSEQ multiplex PCR. The sample has around 79,000 clones, about 70% seen once; the top ten hold 1.5% to 2%. Which antigens these TCRs recognize remains unknown. The sample here was CD4+ T cells from PBMCs cultured with HCoV-229E spike peptides, taken before COVID-19 vaccination. The source of these receptors is a human donor who received a COVID-19 vaccine. The CDR3 runs from the conserved cysteine through the conserved F or W. Each record gives: J gene, V gene, clone size, D gene, CDR3 DNA, CDR3 protein. The D gene is left open where the match is weak. Size is stated for part of the rows, as once, few or many counts, or as a class when the clone is expanded.

TRBJ2-3,TRBV5-1,.,.,TGCGCCAGCAGCTTGTCATCATCGGGCGGAGGCACAGATACGCAGTATTTT,CASSLSSSGGGTDTQYF
TRBJ1-5,TRBV6-5,.,.,TGTGCCAGCAGCTCCGGGACGCGTAGCAATCAGCCCCAGCATTTT,CASSSGTRSNQPQHF
TRBJ2-3,TRBV30,.,TRBD1,TGTGCCTGGAGTAGGACAGGGGGCCTAGATACGCAGTATTTT,CAWSRTGGLDTQYF
TRBJ2-3,TRBV4-1,.,.,TGCGCCAGCAGCCAAGGGCAGGGCAACACAGATACGCAGTATTTT,CASSQGQGNTDTQYF
TRBJ1-3,TRBV5-6,.,.,TGTGCCAGCAGCACCGGGAGCTCTGGAAACACCATATATTTT,CASSTGSSGNTIYF
TRBJ2-3,TRBV18,.,.,TGTGCCAGCTCAGATTCTTGGGGGCCAGATACGCAGTATTTT,CASSDSWGPDTQYF
TRBJ1-2,TRBV29-1,.,.,TGCAGTGTAAATGGCTACACCTTC,CSVNGYTF
TRBJ1-3,TRBV6-5,.,.,TGTGCCAGCAGCAATGGGTCTGGAAACACCATATATTTT,CASSNGSGNTIYF
TRBJ2-1,TRBV5-1,few,.,TGCGCCAGCAGCTCACTCGATAATGAGCAGTTCTTC,CASSSLDNEQFF
TRBJ2-3,TRBV3-1/TRBV3-2,.,TRBD2,TGTGCCAGCAGCCATCATCTAGCGGGGCGCACAGATACGCAGTATTTT,CASSHHLAGRTDTQYF
TRBJ1-1,TRBV19,.,TRBD1,TGTGCCAGTGAGACCGGGACAGGGCTTGGGGACACTGAAGCTTTCTTT,CASETGTGLGDTEAFF
TRBJ1-6,TRBV2,.,.,TGTGCCAGCAGCCAGGACAGTAATTCACCCCTCCACTTT,CASSQDSNSPLHF
TRBJ1-5,TRBV6-1,.,TRBD1,TGTGCCAGCAGTGAACAGGACAGGGGCAATCAGCCCCAGCATTTT,CASSEQDRGNQPQHF
TRBJ2-3,TRBV19,.,.,TGTGCCAGTAAACCGGGAGAAAGTCTGCTTTATGATTTT,CASKPGESLLYDF
TRBJ2-2,TRBV4-1,.,TRBD1,TGCGCCAGCAGCCACCCGGTCGGGGACAGGGTGAACACCGGGGAGCTGTTTTTT,CASSHPVGDRVNTGELFF
TRBJ2-5,TRBV5-1,few,.,TGCGCCAGCAGCCACTTGGCCCAAGAGACCCAGTACTTC,CASSHLAQETQYF
TRBJ2-1,TRBV28,.,.,TGTGCCAGCAGTTTATGGCTAGCGTACAATGAGCAGTTCTTC,CASSLWLAYNEQFF
TRBJ2-1,TRBV6-4,once,TRBD2,TGTGCCAGCCGGGGTGGGACTAGCGTCGATGAGCAGTTCTTC,CASRGGTSVDEQFF
TRBJ1-1,TRBV3-1/TRBV3-2,.,.,TGTGCCAGCAGCCAGGTATCGAACACTGAAGCTTTCTTT,CASSQVSNTEAFF
TRBJ2-1,TRBV9,.,.,TGTGCCAGCAGCGTAGGAGAGAATGAGCAGTTCTTC,CASSVGENEQFF
TRBJ2-5,TRBV5-6,.,.,TGTGCCAGCAGCCGGACTATCCACCAAGAGACCCAGTACTTC,CASSRTIHQETQYF
TRBJ2-1,TRBV5-1,.,TRBD2,TGCGCCAGCTCTAGCGGGGGCGGATCCTACAATGAGCAGTTCTTC,CASSSGGGSYNEQFF
TRBJ1-2,TRBV30,.,.,TGTGCCTGGAGGCTCGCCGGGTCCTATGGCTACACCTTC,CAWRLAGSYGYTF
TRBJ1-5,TRBV18,.,TRBD1,TGTGCCAGCTCACCTGACAGGGGCAATCAGCCCCAGCATTTT,CASSPDRGNQPQHF
TRBJ1-5,TRBV2,.,.,TGTGCCAGCAGTGATCGGGGGTCGTCTGGCAATCAGCCCCAGCATTTT,CASSDRGSSGNQPQHF
TRBJ1-3,TRBV15,.,.,TGTGCCACCAGCTGGTACGTTGTCGAAAACACCATATATTTT,CATSWYVVENTIYF
TRBJ2-3,TRBV3-1/TRBV3-2,.,.,TGTGCCAGCAGCCGCGGGGTAGATACGCAGTATTTT,CASSRGVDTQYF
TRBJ1-2,TRBV7-8,.,TRBD1,TGTGCCAGCAGCTTAGGGGACAGGGGCATCTATGGCTACACCTTC,CASSLGDRGIYGYTF
TRBJ1-2,TRBV7-9,.,.,TGTGCCAGCAGCTCCCAGGGCTACTATGGCTACACCTTC,CASSSQGYYGYTF
TRBJ1-2,TRBV24-1,.,TRBD1,TGTGCCACCAGTGAACCCTCCGGGACAGGGAGGAATGGCTACACCTTC,CATSEPSGTGRNGYTF
TRBJ1-6,TRBV3-1/TRBV3-2,.,.,TGTGCCAGCAGCCCTACCCGACGAGATGTAAATTCACCCCTCCACTTT,CASSPTRRDVNSPLHF
TRBJ1-2,TRBV19,few,.,TGTGCCAGTAGGAGGGGAATTAGCTATGGCTACACCTTC,CASRRGISYGYTF
TRBJ2-5,TRBV3-1/TRBV3-2,.,.,TGTGCCAGCAGCCAACGGGAGCAAGAGACCCAGTACTTC,CASSQREQETQYF
TRBJ2-5,TRBV10-2,.,.,TGCGCCAGCAGTGATACAGTTCAGTACTTC,CASSDTVQYF
TRBJ1-4,TRBV6-5,.,.,TGTGCCAGCAGTTCTCCAGGGTCAACTAATGAAAAACTGTTTTTT,CASSSPGSTNEKLFF
TRBJ2-3,TRBV5-8,.,TRBD2,TGTGCCAGCAGCTTGATGTTGACTAGCGGTAAAAGCACAGATACGCAGTATTTT,CASSLMLTSGKSTDTQYF
TRBJ2-5,TRBV2,.,.,TGTGCCAGCAGTTACCCGCCGTGGGCAGGGGATAGTTGGGAGGCCCAGTACTTC,CASSYPPWAGDSWEAQYF
TRBJ1-2,TRBV5-1,few,TRBD1,TGCGCCAGCAGCTGGGGACAGGGCGGTGGCTACACCTTC,CASSWGQGGGYTF
TRBJ1-2,TRBV30,.,TRBD1,TGTGCCTGGAGTGTGCATCGGGACAGCTTTGACTATGGCTACACCTTC,CAWSVHRDSFDYGYTF
TRBJ1-1,TRBV5-1,few,.,TGCGCCAGCAACGGGGGAACGGAGACTGAAGCTTTCTTT,CASNGGTETEAFF
TRBJ2-1,TRBV19,.,TRBD1,TGTGCCAGTAGTATCGCAATAACCGGGACAGGGGCCTACAATGAGCAGTTCTTC,CASSIAITGTGAYNEQFF
TRBJ2-1,TRBV4-1,.,TRBD1,TGCGCCAGCAGCCAATATAAGGGACAGGGGTACAATGAGCAGTTCTTC,CASSQYKGQGYNEQFF
TRBJ1-6,TRBV29-1,few,.,TGCAGCGCGCAGGAAAACTATAATTCACCCCTCCACTTT,CSAQENYNSPLHF
TRBJ1-4,TRBV5-1,.,.,TGCGCCAGCAGCTTAGGGGGTTCTGGTAATGAAAAACTGTTTTTT,CASSLGGSGNEKLFF